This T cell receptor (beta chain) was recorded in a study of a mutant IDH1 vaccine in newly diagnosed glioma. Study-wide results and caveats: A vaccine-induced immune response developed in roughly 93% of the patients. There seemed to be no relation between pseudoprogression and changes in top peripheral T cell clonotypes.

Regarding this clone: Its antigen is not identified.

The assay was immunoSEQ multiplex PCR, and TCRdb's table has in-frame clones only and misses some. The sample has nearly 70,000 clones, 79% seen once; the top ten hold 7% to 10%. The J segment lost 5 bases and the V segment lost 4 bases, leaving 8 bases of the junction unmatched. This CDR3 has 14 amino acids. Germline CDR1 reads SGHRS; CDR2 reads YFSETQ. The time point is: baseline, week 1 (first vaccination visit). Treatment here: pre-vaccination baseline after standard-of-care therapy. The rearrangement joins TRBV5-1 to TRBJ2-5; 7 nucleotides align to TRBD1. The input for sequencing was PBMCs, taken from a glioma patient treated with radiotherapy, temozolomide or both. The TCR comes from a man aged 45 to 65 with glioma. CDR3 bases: TGCGCCAGCAGCGCAGGGGAAGGGGGCGAGACCCAGTACTTC. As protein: CASSAGEGGETQYF.